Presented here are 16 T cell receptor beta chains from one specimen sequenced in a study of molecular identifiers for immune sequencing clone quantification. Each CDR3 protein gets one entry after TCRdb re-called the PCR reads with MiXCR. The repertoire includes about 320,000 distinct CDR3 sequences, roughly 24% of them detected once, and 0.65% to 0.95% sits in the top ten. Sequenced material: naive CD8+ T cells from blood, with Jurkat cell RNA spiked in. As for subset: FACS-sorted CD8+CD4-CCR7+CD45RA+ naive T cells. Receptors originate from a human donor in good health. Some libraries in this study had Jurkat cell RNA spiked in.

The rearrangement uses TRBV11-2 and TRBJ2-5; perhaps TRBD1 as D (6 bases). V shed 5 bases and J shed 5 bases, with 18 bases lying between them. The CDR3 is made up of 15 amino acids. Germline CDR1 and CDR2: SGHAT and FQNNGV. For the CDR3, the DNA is TGTGCCAGCAGCCCCGAGCTAATGGGGGCTGAGACCCAGTACTTC. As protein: CASSPELMGAETQYF.

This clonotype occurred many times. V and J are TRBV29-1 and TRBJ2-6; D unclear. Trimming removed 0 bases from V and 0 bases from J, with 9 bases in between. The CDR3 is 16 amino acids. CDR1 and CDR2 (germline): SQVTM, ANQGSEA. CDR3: CSVEDRTSSGANVLTF. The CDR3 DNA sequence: TGCAGCGTTGAAGACAGAACCAGCTCTGGGGCCAACGTCCTGACTTTC.

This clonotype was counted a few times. The CDR3 DNA reads TGTGCCAGCAGCCAAGGTCCGCGTTACGAGCAGTACTTC. Translating gives CASSQGPRYEQYF. The chain joins TRBV3-1 to TRBJ2-7; D remains unclear. Germline V lookup: CDR1 LGHDT, CDR2 YNNKEL (reference sequence). The V end lost 1 base, the J end lost 4 bases, and 8 bases lay between the germline ends. The CDR3 has 13 amino acids.

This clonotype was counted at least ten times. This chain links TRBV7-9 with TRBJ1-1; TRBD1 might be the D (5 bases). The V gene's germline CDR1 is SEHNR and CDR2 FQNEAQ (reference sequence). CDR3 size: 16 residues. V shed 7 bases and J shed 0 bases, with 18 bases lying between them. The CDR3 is CASTSRLAGLNTEAFF. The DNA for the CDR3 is TGTGCCAGCACCTCCCGCCTGGCAGGGCTGAACACTGAAGCTTTCTTT.

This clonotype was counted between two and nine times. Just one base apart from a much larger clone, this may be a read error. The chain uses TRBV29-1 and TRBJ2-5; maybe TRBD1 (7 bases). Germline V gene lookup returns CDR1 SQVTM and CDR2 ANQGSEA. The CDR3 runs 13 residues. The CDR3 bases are TGCAGCGCCGCGGGACAGAGTCAAGTGACCCAGTACTTC. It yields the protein CSAAGQSQVTQYF.

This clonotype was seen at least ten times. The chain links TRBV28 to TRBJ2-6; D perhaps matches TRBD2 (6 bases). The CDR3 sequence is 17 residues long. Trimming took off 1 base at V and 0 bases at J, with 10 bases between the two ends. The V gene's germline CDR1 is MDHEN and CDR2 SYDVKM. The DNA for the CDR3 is TGTGCCAGCAGTTTATTGGAGGGGAGCTCTGGGGCCAACGTCCTGACTTTC. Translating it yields CASSLLEGSSGANVLTF.

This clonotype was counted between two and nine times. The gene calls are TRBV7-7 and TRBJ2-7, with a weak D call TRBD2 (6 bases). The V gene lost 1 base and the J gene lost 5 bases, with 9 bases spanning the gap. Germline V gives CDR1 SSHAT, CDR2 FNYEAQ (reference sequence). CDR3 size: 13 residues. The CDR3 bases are TGTGCCAGCAGCTTAGGGTCGGGGGACGAGCAGTACTTC. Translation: CASSLGSGDEQYF.

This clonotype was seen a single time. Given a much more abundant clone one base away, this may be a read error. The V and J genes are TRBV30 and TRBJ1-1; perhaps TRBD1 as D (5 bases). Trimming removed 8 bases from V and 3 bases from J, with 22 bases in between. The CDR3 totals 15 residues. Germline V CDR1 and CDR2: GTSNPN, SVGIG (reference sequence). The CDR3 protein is CALREDGAEDTEAFF. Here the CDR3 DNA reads TGTGCCCTAAGGGAAGACGGGGCGGAGGACACTGAAGCTTTCTTT.

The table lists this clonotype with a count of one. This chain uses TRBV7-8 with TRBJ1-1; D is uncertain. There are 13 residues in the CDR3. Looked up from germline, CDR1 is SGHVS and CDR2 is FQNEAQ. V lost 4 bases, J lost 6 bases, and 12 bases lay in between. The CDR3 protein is CASSSNLGSEAFF. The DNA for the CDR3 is TGTGCCAGCAGCTCAAATCTGGGTTCTGAAGCTTTCTTT.

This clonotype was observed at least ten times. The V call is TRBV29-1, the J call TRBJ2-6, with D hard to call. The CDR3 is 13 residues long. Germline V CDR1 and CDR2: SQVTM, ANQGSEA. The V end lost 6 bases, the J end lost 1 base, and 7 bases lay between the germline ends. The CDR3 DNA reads TGCAGCGTCGCTTGGTCTGGGGCCAACGTCCTGACTTTC. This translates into CSVAWSGANVLTF.

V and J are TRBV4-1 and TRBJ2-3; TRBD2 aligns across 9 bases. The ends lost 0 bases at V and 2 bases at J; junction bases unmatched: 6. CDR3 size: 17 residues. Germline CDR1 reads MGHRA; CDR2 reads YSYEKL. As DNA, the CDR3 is TGCGCCAGCAGCCAAGAGGGGAGCGGGGGGCCCACAGATACGCAGTATTTT. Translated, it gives CASSQEGSGGPTDTQYF.

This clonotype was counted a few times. CDR3 region: CASSYPDRGPYKAYEQYF. The CDR3 DNA sequence: TGTGCCAGCAGTTACCCGGACAGGGGGCCATATAAAGCCTACGAGCAGTACTTC. J is TRBJ2-7 and V is TRBV6-6; the match to TRBD1 covers 11 bases. Per the germline V gene, CDR1 is MNHNY and CDR2 is SVGAGI (reference sequence). V lost 2 bases to trimming and J lost 2 bases; unmatched junction nucleotides: 11. CDR3 size: 18 residues.

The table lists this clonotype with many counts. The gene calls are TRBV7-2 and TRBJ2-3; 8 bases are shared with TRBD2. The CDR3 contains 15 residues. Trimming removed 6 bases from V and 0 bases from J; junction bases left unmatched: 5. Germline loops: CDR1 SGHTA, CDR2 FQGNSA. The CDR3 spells CASRGGGSSTDTQYF. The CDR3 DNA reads TGTGCCAGCAGGGGCGGGGGGTCTAGCACAGATACGCAGTATTTT. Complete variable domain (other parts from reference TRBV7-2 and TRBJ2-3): GAGVSQSPSNKVTEKGKDVELRCDPISGHTALYWYRQSLGQGLEFLIYFQGNSAPDKSGLPSDRFSAERTGGSVSTLTIQRTQQEDSAVYLCASRGGGSSTDTQYFGPGTRLTVL.

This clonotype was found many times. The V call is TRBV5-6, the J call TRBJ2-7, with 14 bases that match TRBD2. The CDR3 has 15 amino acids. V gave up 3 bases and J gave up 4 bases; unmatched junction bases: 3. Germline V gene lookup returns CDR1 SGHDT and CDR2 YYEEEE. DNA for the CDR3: TGTGCCAGCAGCTCGGGACTAGCGGGAGTTTACGAGCAGTACTTC. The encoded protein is CASSSGLAGVYEQYF. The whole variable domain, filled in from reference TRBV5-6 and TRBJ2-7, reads DAGVTQSPTHLIKTRGQQVTLRCSPKSGHDTVSWYQQALGQGPQFIFQYYEEEERQRGNFPDRFSGHQFPNYSSELNVNALLLGDSALYLCASSSGLAGVYEQYFGPGTRLTVT.

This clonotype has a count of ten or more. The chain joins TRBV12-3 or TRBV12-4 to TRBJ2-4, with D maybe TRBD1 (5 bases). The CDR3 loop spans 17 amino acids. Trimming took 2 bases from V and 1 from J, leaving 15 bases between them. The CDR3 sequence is CASSLLGPTGAKNIQYF. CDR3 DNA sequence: TGTGCCAGCAGTTTACTTGGGCCAACAGGTGCCAAAAACATTCAGTACTTC.

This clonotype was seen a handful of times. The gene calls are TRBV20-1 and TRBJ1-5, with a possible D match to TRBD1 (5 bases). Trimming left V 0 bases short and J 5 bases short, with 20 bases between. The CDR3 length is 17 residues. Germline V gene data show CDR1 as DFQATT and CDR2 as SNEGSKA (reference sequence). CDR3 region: CSARDHQFQGADQPQHF. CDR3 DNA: TGCAGTGCTAGAGATCATCAATTTCAGGGTGCCGATCAGCCCCAGCATTTT.